One and the same sample provided the 5 T cell receptor beta chains below, sequenced in a study of graft-versus-host responses after intestinal transplantation. Assay used: immunoSEQ multiplex PCR; TCRdb lists only in-frame clones, some missing. The table has around 71,000 clones, just under 95% seen once. Which antigens these TCRs recognize remains unknown. The source was unstimulated CD8+ T cells sorted from spleen or lymph node cells, collected before intestinal transplant. All receptors derive from a human donor who received an intestinal transplant.

The chain joins TRBV7-8 to TRBJ1-5, with TRBD1 identical over 11 bases. This CDR3 has 17 residues. Germline V gene lookup returns CDR1 SGHVS and CDR2 FQNEAQ. The V and J ends lost 6 bases and 1 base, in that order; junction bases with no gene match: 8. The CDR3 is CASSRDRGTRSNQPQHF. The CDR3 nucleotides are TGTGCCAGCAGTCGGGACAGGGGGACTCGGAGCAATCAGCCCCAGCATTTT.

V usage is TRBV7-7 and J usage is TRBJ2-2; 8 positions agree with TRBD2. V gave up 4 bases and J gave up 4 bases; unmatched junction bases: 5. The CDR3 runs 15 residues. Germline V gene data show CDR1 as SSHAT and CDR2 as FNYEAQ (reference sequence). CDR3 DNA sequence: TGTGCCAGCAGCTGGGGCAGCGGGAGCACCGGGGAGCTGTTTTTT. Protein: CASSWGSGSTGELFF. Full variable domain (rest looked up from reference TRBV7-7 and TRBJ2-2): GAGVSQSPRYKVTKRGQDVTLRCDPISSHATLYWYQQALGQGPEFLTYFNYEAQPDKSGLPSDRFSAERPEGSISTLTIQRTEQRDSAMYRCASSWGSGSTGELFFGEGSRLTVL.

This chain links TRBV5-5 with TRBJ1-1; D possibly corresponds to TRBD1 (5 bases). Trimming took off 2 bases at V and 0 bases at J, with 8 bases between the two ends. The CDR3 totals 14 residues. Per germline, CDR1 SGHKS and CDR2 YYEKEE (reference sequence). This chain's CDR3 is CASSFKQVNTEAFF. As DNA, the CDR3 is TGTGCCAGCAGCTTTAAACAGGTGAACACTGAAGCTTTCTTT.

This clone was found once. CDR3 sequence: CASSPGGHTYNEQFF. The CDR3 nucleotides read TGTGCCAGCAGCCCGGGAGGTCATACCTACAATGAGCAGTTCTTC. The rearrangement uses TRBV11-3 and TRBJ2-1; TRBD2 matches 7 bases. The V gene end was trimmed by 5 bases and the J gene end by 2 bases; junction bases not matched to a gene: 6. This CDR3 is built from 15 residues. Germline V gives CDR1 SGHNT, CDR2 YENEEA. The whole variable domain, filled in from reference TRBV11-3 and TRBJ2-1, reads EAGVVQSPRYKIIEKKQPVAFWCNPISGHNTLYWYLQNLGQGPELLIRYENEEAVDDSQLPKDRFSAERLKGVDSTLKIQPAELGDSAVYLCASSPGGHTYNEQFFGPGTRLTVL.

The chain recombines TRBV28 with TRBJ2-7; 9 nucleotides match TRBD1. Germline lookup yields CDR1 MDHEN and CDR2 SYDVKM. This CDR3 is 15 amino acids long. V lost 2 bases to trimming and J lost 3 bases; unmatched junction nucleotides: 5. CDR3 bases: TGTGCCAGCAGTTTAGCCTTGGGACAGGGCTACGAGCAGTACTTC. Translating it yields CASSLALGQGYEQYF.